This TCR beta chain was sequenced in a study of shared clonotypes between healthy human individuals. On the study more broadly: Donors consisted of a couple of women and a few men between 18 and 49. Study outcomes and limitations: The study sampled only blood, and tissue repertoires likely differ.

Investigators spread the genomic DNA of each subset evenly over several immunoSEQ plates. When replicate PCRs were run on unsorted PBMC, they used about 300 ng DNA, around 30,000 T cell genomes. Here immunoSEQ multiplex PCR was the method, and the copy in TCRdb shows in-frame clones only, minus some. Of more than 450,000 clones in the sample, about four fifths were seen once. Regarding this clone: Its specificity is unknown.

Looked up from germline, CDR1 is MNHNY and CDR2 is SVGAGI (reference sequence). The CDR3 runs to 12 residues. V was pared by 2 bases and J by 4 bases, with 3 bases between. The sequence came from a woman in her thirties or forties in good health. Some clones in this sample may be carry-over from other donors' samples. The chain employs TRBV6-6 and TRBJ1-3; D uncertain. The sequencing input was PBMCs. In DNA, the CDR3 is TGTGCCAGCAGTTACGGGGGAAACACCATATATTTT. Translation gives CASSYGGNTIYF.